A single sample is the source of the 3 T cell receptor beta chains below, sequenced in a study of T-cell reconstitution after alpha-beta-depleted transplantation in children. This sample's TCRbeta library carried unique molecular identifier barcodes. TCRdb re-called the PCR reads through MiXCR, storing one row per CDR3 protein. The repertoire includes about 600,000 distinct CDR3 sequences, 10% to 15% of them detected once, and over 2% sits in the top ten. This specimen consisted of PBMCs, mostly from graft donor cells, obtained 360 days after TCRalphabeta/CD19-depleted stem cell transplant. The source is a male patient between 10 and 17 years old who had a stem cell transplant for acute myeloid leukemia, so the T cells may come from the graft donor.

This clonotype showed up just a few times. CDR3 in DNA: TGCAGCGTTGTTGCCGGGACAGGGGGCCGTTTGGAAAAACTGTTTTTT. This codes for CSVVAGTGGRLEKLFF. The chain couples TRBV29-1 to TRBJ1-4, with TRBD1 matching over 12 bases. The CDR3 totals 16 residues. Trimming at V came to 4 bases and at J to 8 bases, leaving 11 bases not matched to a gene. In germline, CDR1 is SQVTM, CDR2 ANQGSEA.

CDR3 DNA sequence: TGTGCCAGCAGACCAGGCGGCTCCTACGAGCAGTACTTC. Translation gives CASRPGGSYEQYF. The chain carries TRBV6-1 and TRBJ2-7, with no clear D. The CDR3 has 13 residues. The ends were cut back, 6 bases at V and 0 bases at J, with 9 bases in the middle. The germline V gene encodes CDR1 MNHNS and CDR2 SASEGT.

CDR3 protein: CASSFPTLPPWQRNTGELFF. The CDR3 DNA is TGTGCCAGCAGCTTTCCCACTCTCCCCCCTTGGCAGAGGAACACCGGGGAGCTGTTTTTT. The J gene is TRBJ2-2, the V gene TRBV11-2; D unresolved. The CDR3 runs 20 residues. In germline, CDR1 is SGHAT, CDR2 FQNNGV. The ends were cut back, 3 bases at V and 1 base at J, with 24 bases in the middle. Complete variable domain (other parts from reference TRBV11-2 and TRBJ2-2): EAGVAQSPRYKIIEKRQSVAFWCNPISGHATLYWYQQILGQGPKLLIQFQNNGVVDDSQLPKDRFSAERLKGVDSTLKIQPAKLEDSAVYLCASSFPTLPPWQRNTGELFFGEGSRLTVL.